This record concerns one T cell receptor beta chain sequence. Its antigen is not identified. The sample originates from a study of T cell responses to AZD1222 COVID-19 vaccine. The study, taken as a whole, reports: Seropositive status at baseline applied to only six AZD1222 recipients. Most donors were white British, females outnumbered males, and clonal diversity was possibly underestimated.

This table comes from immunoSEQ multiplex PCR, and its TCRdb copy is limited to in-frame clones, with some not included. The data contain around 74,000 clones, 92% of them seen just once; the ten biggest clones take up 5.5% to 9%. The germline V gene has CDR1 SGHVT and CDR2 SQSDAQ. CDR3 length: 14 amino acids. The ends were cut back, 5 bases at V and 5 bases at J, with 15 bases in the middle. The sample consisted of peripheral blood, taken on day 0 of MenACWY control vaccination. V gene TRBV7-4 combines with J gene TRBJ2-5; possibly TRBD1 for D (6 bases). This receptor was taken from an adult in good health. This CDR3 reads CASSLQGCEETQYF. The CDR3 DNA follows: TGTGCCAGCAGCCTACAGGGATGCGAGGAGACCCAGTACTTC.